This TCR beta chain was found in a study of T cell responses to AZD1222 COVID-19 vaccine. Study as a whole: Second-dose intervals near 4 or 12 weeks were combined. Findings and caveats of the study: Among those given AZD1222, only five or six were seropositive at baseline. Spike-specific TCR breadth and depth were elevated following two AZD1222 doses. It should be noted that donors were predominantly white British and more often female, and clonal diversity was possibly underestimated.

Per the germline V gene, CDR1 is MNHEY and CDR2 is SMNVEV (reference sequence). Trimming stripped 5 bases from V and 0 bases from J, with 11 bases between. This CDR3 contains 15 residues. With respect to this clone: Its specificity is unknown.

Only in-frame clones appear in the TCRdb table, and some are missing; sequencing was by immunoSEQ multiplex PCR. Here the sample spans 130,000 or so clones, roughly nine tenths being singletons. V is TRBV27 and J is TRBJ1-5; tentatively, D is TRBD1 (5 bases). The TCR was taken from an adult in good health. The sequences come from peripheral blood, collected on day 0 of AZD1222 vaccination. The CDR3 sequence: CASSTIQDSNQPQHF. CDR3 DNA sequence: TGTGCCAGCAGTACCATACAGGATAGCAATCAGCCCCAGCATTTT.